The 27 T cell receptor beta chains presented below share a single source sample, sequenced in a study of cytomegalovirus exposure and HLA in healthy donors. PCR primers comprised 60 Vbeta and 13 Jbeta primers. The repertoire was sequenced with immunoSEQ multiplex PCR; TCRdb's copy has only in-frame clones and lacks some. The data contain 170,000 or so clones, around 78% of them singletons. Sequences were obtained from PBMCs. These receptors all come from a woman in her forties or fifties in good health and CMV-seropositive.

The V gene is TRBV6-5, the J gene TRBJ1-5, with 9 bases matching TRBD1. The trim removed 4 bases at V and 4 bases at J, leaving 2 bases unmatched. CDR3 size: 14 residues. Germline V gives CDR1 MNHEY, CDR2 SVGAGI. CDR3 loop: CASSLGTGNQPQHF. The CDR3 DNA follows: TGTGCCAGCAGTTTAGGGACAGGGAATCAGCCCCAGCATTTT.

The chain has TRBV4-1 and TRBJ2-7, with TRBD1 as a possible D gene (6 bases). This CDR3 contains 15 residues. The V and J ends lost 4 bases and 3 bases respectively, with 16 bases between them. Per germline, CDR1 MGHRA and CDR2 YSYEKL. The CDR3 sequence: CASSPAQGFFYEQYF. The DNA of the CDR3 is TGCGCCAGCAGCCCTGCACAGGGATTCTTCTACGAGCAGTACTTC.

The rearrangement uses TRBV4-1 and TRBJ2-7; the D gene is possibly TRBD2 (6 bases). Trimming took off 5 bases at V and 7 bases at J, with 21 bases between the two ends. The CDR3 length is 15 residues. Looked up from germline, CDR1 is MGHRA and CDR2 is YSYEKL. The CDR3 coding sequence is TGCGCCAGCAGCGCGACCGGGACGGGGGAATTGGAGCAGTACTTC. This translates into CASSATGTGELEQYF.

The CDR3 sequence is CASSLGVRRSNQPQHF. Here the CDR3 DNA reads TGTGCCAGCAGCTTAGGCGTCAGGAGGAGCAATCAGCCCCAGCATTTT. The rearrangement links TRBV7-8 to TRBJ1-5, with no clear D. The CDR3 is 16 residues long. The V gene's germline CDR1 is SGHVS and CDR2 FQNEAQ. The V gene lost 1 base and the J gene lost 1 base, with 11 bases spanning the gap.

The chain combines TRBV30 with TRBJ2-7; TRBD2 matches 9 bases. V was pared by 0 bases and J by 1 base, with 7 bases of the junction left unmatched. The CDR3 has 16 amino acids. The germline gives CDR1 GTSNPN, CDR2 SVGIG (reference sequence). The CDR3 DNA follows: TGTGCCTGGAGTGTACGGGCTAGCGGGGTGTCCTACGAGCAGTACTTC. Encoded protein: CAWSVRASGVSYEQYF.

The V gene is TRBV2, the J gene TRBJ2-1; 11 bases line up with TRBD2. This CDR3 spans 16 amino acids. The germline V gene has CDR1 SNHLY and CDR2 FYNNEI. The junction had 3 bases not matched to a gene; V was cut back by 5 bases and J by 0 bases. CDR3 nucleotides: TGTGCCAGCAGTCTAGCGGGGGGCAGCTCCTACAATGAGCAGTTCTTC. Protein sequence: CASSLAGGSSYNEQFF. Variable domain in full (rest from reference TRBV2 and TRBJ2-1): EPEVTQTPSHQVTQMGQEVILRCVPISNHLYFYWYRQILGQKVEFLVSFYNNEISEKSEIFDDQFSVERPDGSNFTLKIRSTKLEDSAMYFCASSLAGGSSYNEQFFGPGTRLTVL.

This chain joins TRBV7-2 and TRBJ2-2, with D perhaps TRBD2 (6 bases). V was pared by 3 bases and J by 5 bases, with 7 bases between. Germline assignment: CDR1 SGHTA and CDR2 FQGNSA. The CDR3 spans 13 residues. CDR3 bases: TGTGCCAGCAGCTTCGCGGGAACCGGGGAGCTGTTTTTT. Translated, it gives CASSFAGTGELFF.

J is TRBJ2-1 and V is TRBV7-8; the match to TRBD2 covers 9 bases. V lost 5 bases, J lost 6 bases, and 11 bases stayed unmatched. Germline values: CDR1 SGHVS, CDR2 FQNEAQ. CDR3 size: 16 residues. The DNA for the CDR3 is TGTGCCAGCAGCCCCTTTGGTAGCGGGAGTGGCAATGAGCAGTTCTTC. The encoded protein is CASSPFGSGSGNEQFF.

V gene TRBV30 combines with J gene TRBJ2-3; possibly TRBD2 for D (5 bases). The CDR3 contains 14 residues. V dropped 2 bases and J dropped 0 bases, with 9 bases sitting between them. In germline, CDR1 is GTSNPN, CDR2 SVGIG (reference sequence). This chain's CDR3 is CAWSRGLSTDTQYF. CDR3 DNA: TGTGCCTGGAGTCGAGGGTTAAGCACAGATACGCAGTATTTT.

The chain is built from TRBV10-3 and TRBJ2-5, with TRBD2 matching 8 bases. From germline, CDR1 is ENHRY and CDR2 SYGVKD. CDR3 size: 12 residues. The CDR3 DNA reads TGTGCGGCGGGGGGTATCGTTGAGACCCAGTACTTC. Translating it yields CAAGGIVETQYF.

V gene TRBV11-2 combines with J gene TRBJ1-3; D might be TRBD1 (6 bases). The CDR3 is 14 residues long. In germline, CDR1 is SGHAT, CDR2 FQNNGV. V was clipped by 11 bases and J by 1 base, with 15 bases between them. CDR3 residues: CASLGQPSGNTIYF. The CDR3 DNA sequence: TGTGCCTCCTTAGGACAGCCATCTGGAAACACCATATATTTT.

The rearrangement uses TRBV6-6 and TRBJ1-5; 9 bases align to TRBD1. The CDR3 spans 13 residues. Germline-derived CDR1 and CDR2 are MNHNY and SVGAGI (reference sequence). Trimming removed 10 bases from V and 6 bases from J; junction bases left unmatched: 7. CDR3 protein: CATQTGGPQPQHF. The CDR3 region has the DNA TGTGCCACCCAAACAGGGGGCCCTCAGCCCCAGCATTTT.

This clone was seen more than once but under ten times. The rearrangement uses TRBV4-1 and TRBJ1-5; 10 bases fit TRBD1. V trimming: 5 bases; J trimming: 0 bases; junction bases outside the gene matches: 1. CDR3 length: 15 amino acids. Germline CDR1 and CDR2: MGHRA and YSYEKL. In DNA form, the CDR3 reads TGCGCCAGCAGCAGGGACAGGGGTAGCAATCAGCCCCAGCATTTT. Translation gives CASSRDRGSNQPQHF.

This sequence joins TRBV28 and TRBJ1-6, with a possible D match to TRBD1 (5 bases). The germline gives CDR1 MDHEN, CDR2 SYDVKM. V was shortened by 6 bases and J by 7 bases, with 10 bases between the two germline ends. The length of the CDR3 is 13 residues. The chain's CDR3 is CASRPRQNSPLHF. CDR3 bases: TGTGCCAGCAGGCCTAGACAGAATTCACCCCTCCACTTT.

The V and J genes are TRBV5-1 and TRBJ2-2; the match to TRBD2 covers 7 bases. The CDR3 sequence is 15 residues long. V was clipped by 0 bases and J by 3 bases; unmatched bases: 2. In germline, CDR1 is SGHRS, CDR2 YFSETQ. The CDR3 nucleotides are TGCGCCAGCAGCTTGGCGGGGGGTGACACCGGGGAGCTGTTTTTT. Encoded protein: CASSLAGGDTGELFF.

The CDR3, as DNA: TGTGCCAGCAGCCAATACACGGCAGGGTCAAGCGAGCAGTACTTC. This gives the protein CASSQYTAGSSEQYF. This chain uses TRBV16 with TRBJ2-7, with D tentatively TRBD1 (5 bases). Germline V gene sequence: CDR1 KGHSY, CDR2 FQNENV. The CDR3 length is 15 residues. The V end was cut by 1 base, the J end by 6 bases, with 16 bases between.

The V and J genes are TRBV6-6 and TRBJ1-1; D is undetermined. Germline V gene data show CDR1 as MNHNY and CDR2 as SVGAGI (reference sequence). The CDR3 loop spans 14 amino acids. Trimming took 4 bases from V and 2 from J, leaving 11 bases between them. The CDR3 nucleotides are TGTGCCAGCAGTTTCAATCGGGGTAACACTGAAGCTTTCTTT. Its protein product is CASSFNRGNTEAFF.

The V gene is TRBV5-4, the J gene TRBJ2-7; possibly TRBD1 for D (5 bases). Trimming shortened V by 0 bases and J by 5 bases, and 12 bases separated the two germline ends. Per the germline V gene, CDR1 is SGHNT and CDR2 is YYREEE (reference sequence). The CDR3 is made up of 14 amino acids. CDR3 sequence (DNA): TGTGCCAGCAGCTTGGTGGCCAGGGCGGACGAGCAGTACTTC. Protein sequence: CASSLVARADEQYF.

This chain uses TRBV2 with TRBJ2-5; D is undetermined. The CDR3 is 13 residues long. The ends were cut back, 6 bases at V and 0 bases at J, with 8 bases in the middle. CDR1 and CDR2 (germline): SNHLY, FYNNEI. DNA for the CDR3: TGTGCCAGCAGCGACAACTACCAAGAGACCCAGTACTTC. It translates to CASSDNYQETQYF.

V and J are TRBV2 and TRBJ2-5; TRBD2 agrees at 12 bases. With 4 bases clipped from V and 5 bases from J, the junction kept 8 bases outside the gene matches. This CDR3 contains 16 residues. The germline gives CDR1 SNHLY, CDR2 FYNNEI. The CDR3 sequence is CASSGPSGGGRETQYF. The CDR3 DNA follows: TGTGCCAGCAGTGGTCCTAGCGGGGGGGGACGGGAGACCCAGTACTTC.

This clone turned up a few times. The J gene is TRBJ2-1, the V gene TRBV2; 16 positions agree with TRBD2. CDR3 length: 16 amino acids. V trimming: 6 bases; J trimming: 6 bases; junction bases outside the gene matches: 5. Germline CDR1 and CDR2: SNHLY and FYNNEI. The CDR3 DNA reads as TGTGCCAGCAGGCCGGGACTAGCGGGGGGGGGCAATGAGCAGTTCTTC. This translates into CASRPGLAGGGNEQFF.

This chain joins TRBV20-1 and TRBJ2-1; unclear D gene. Trimming took 5 bases from V and 7 from J, leaving 9 bases between them. CDR1 and CDR2 from the germline V gene are DFQATT and SNEGSKA (reference sequence). The CDR3 is 11 residues long. CDR3 bases: TGCAGTGCTCAGATAGCTAATGAGCAGTTCTTC. Its protein is CSAQIANEQFF.

The chain uses TRBV7-3 and TRBJ2-1; 8 nucleotides agree with TRBD2. Germline CDR1 reads SGHTA; CDR2 reads FQGTGA. V lost 2 bases and J lost 7; bases outside the gene matches: 13. There are 17 residues in the CDR3. The CDR3 region has the DNA TGTGCCAGCAGCTTAGGGCTCGCGGGGGGTAGGAGGAATGAGCAGTTCTTC. Protein: CASSLGLAGGRRNEQFF.

This clone came up a few times. The rearrangement uses TRBV5-1 and TRBJ2-7; TRBD2 aligns across 8 bases. V lost 6 bases, J lost 1 base, and 6 bases stayed unmatched. The length of the CDR3 is 14 residues. Germline-derived CDR1 and CDR2 are SGHRS and YFSETQ. The CDR3, as DNA: TGCGCCAGCATGGCGACTAGCGCTTCCTACGAGCAGTACTTC. This sequence encodes CASMATSASYEQYF. Drawing the rest from reference TRBV5-1 and TRBJ2-7, the complete variable domain is KAGVTQTPRYLIKTRGQQVTLSCSPISGHRSVSWYQQTPGQGLQFLFEYFSETQRNKGNFPGRFSGRQFSNSRSEMNVSTLELGDSALYLCASMATSASYEQYFGPGTRLTVT.

The table lists this clone with a count of one. This chain uses TRBV11-3 with TRBJ2-1, with 12 bases fitting TRBD2. Looked up from germline, CDR1 is SGHNT and CDR2 is YENEEA. Trimming at V came to 5 bases and at J to 4 bases, leaving 6 bases not matched to a gene. This CDR3 is built from 16 residues. CDR3 nucleotide sequence: TGTGCCAGCAGCCGACAGGGACTAGCGGGTTACAATGAGCAGTTCTTC. This gives the protein CASSRQGLAGYNEQFF.

The chain joins TRBV4-2 to TRBJ1-3; 7 bases line up with TRBD1. CDR3 length: 16 amino acids. Trimming cost V 4 bases and J 0 bases; bases outside gene matches: 6. Looked up from germline, CDR1 is LGHNA and CDR2 is YNFKEQ. The CDR3: CASSPSDRSSGNTIYF. The CDR3 coding sequence is TGTGCCAGCAGCCCCTCGGACAGGAGCTCTGGAAACACCATATATTTT.

This chain connects TRBV27 to TRBJ1-1; TRBD1 matches at 7 bases. Germline V CDR1 and CDR2: MNHEY, SMNVEV (reference sequence). This CDR3 is 15 amino acids long. With 8 bases clipped from V and 1 base from J, the junction kept 10 bases outside the gene matches. In DNA form, the CDR3 reads TGTGCCAGCTCTCCGGGACAGAGAACGAACACTGAAGCTTTCTTT. Protein: CASSPGQRTNTEAFF.